The text below deals with one TCR beta chain. The same CDR3 is also encoded by other DNA sequences in this sample. These data come from a study of blood T cell repertoires in COVID-19. Clones were read by immunoSEQ multiplex PCR, and TCRdb kept only the in-frame ones, dropping some. The sample holds approximately 210,000 clones, around 80% seen once. The germline V gene encodes CDR1 MNHEY and CDR2 SVGAGI. The CDR3 length is 15 residues. The V segment lost 0 bases and the J segment 5 bases; nucleotides outside the gene matches: 1. Material: peripheral blood. The receptor was derived from a woman of 80 years or more with COVID-19, enrolled during active disease. The V gene is TRBV6-5, the J gene TRBJ1-4; 9 bases agree with TRBD1. The CDR3: CASSYSGTGNEKLFF. For the CDR3, the DNA is TGTGCCAGCAGTTACTCAGGGACAGGGAATGAAAAACTGTTTTTT.